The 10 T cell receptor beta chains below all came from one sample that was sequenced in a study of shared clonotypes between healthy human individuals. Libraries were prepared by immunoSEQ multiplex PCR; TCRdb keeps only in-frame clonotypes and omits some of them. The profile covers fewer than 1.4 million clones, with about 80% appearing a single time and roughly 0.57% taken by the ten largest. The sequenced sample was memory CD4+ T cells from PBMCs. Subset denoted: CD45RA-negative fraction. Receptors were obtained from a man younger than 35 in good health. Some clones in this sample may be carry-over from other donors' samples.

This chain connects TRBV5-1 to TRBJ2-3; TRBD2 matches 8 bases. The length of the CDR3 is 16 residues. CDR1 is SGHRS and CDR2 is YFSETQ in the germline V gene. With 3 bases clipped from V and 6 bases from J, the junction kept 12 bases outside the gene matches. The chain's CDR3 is CASSSGGGTSSDTQYF. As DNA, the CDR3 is TGCGCCAGCAGCTCCGGGGGTGGGACTAGTTCCGATACGCAGTATTTT.

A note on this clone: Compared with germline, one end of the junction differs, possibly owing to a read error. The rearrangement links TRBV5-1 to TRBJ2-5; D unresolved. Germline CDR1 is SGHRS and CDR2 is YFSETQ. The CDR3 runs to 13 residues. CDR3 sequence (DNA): TGCGCCAGCAGGTTGGGATCCCAAGAGACCCAGTACTTC. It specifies CASRLGSQETQYF.

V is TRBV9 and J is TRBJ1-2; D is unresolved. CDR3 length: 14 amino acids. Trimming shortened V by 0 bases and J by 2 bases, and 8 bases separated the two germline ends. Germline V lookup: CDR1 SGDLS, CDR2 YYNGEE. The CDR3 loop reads CASSVGAVNYGYTF. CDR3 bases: TGTGCCAGCAGCGTAGGGGCGGTAAACTATGGCTACACCTTC.

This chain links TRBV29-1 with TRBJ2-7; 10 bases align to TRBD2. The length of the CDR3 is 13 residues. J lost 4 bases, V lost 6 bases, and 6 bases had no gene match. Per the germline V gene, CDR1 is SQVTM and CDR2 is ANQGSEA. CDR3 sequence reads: CSVSTSGSYEQYF. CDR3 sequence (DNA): TGCAGCGTCTCGACTAGCGGGTCGTACGAGCAGTACTTC.

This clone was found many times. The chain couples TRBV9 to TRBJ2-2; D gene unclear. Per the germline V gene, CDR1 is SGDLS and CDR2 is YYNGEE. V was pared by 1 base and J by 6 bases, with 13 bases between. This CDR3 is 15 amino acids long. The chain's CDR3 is CASSVRRQDPGELFF. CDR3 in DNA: TGTGCCAGCAGCGTACGTCGGCAGGACCCCGGGGAGCTGTTTTTT. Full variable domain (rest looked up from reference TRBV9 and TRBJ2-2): DSGVTQTPKHLITATGQRVTLRCSPRSGDLSVYWYQQSLDQGLQFLIQYYNGEERAKGNILERFSAQQFPDLHSELNLSSLELGDSALYFCASSVRRQDPGELFFGEGSRLTVL.

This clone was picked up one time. CDR3 sequence reads: CASSSSPSNSPLHF. CDR3 bases: TGTGCCAGCAGCTCCAGCCCGAGCAATTCACCCCTCCACTTT. The chain combines TRBV11-2 with TRBJ1-6; no definite D call. Germline lookup yields CDR1 SGHAT and CDR2 FQNNGV. The CDR3 runs to 14 residues. Trimming removed 4 bases at V and 7 bases at J, with 11 bases between. The full variable domain, completed using reference TRBV11-2 and TRBJ1-6, is EAGVAQSPRYKIIEKRQSVAFWCNPISGHATLYWYQQILGQGPKLLIQFQNNGVVDDSQLPKDRFSAERLKGVDSTLKIQPAKLEDSAVYLCASSSSPSNSPLHFGNGTRLTVT.

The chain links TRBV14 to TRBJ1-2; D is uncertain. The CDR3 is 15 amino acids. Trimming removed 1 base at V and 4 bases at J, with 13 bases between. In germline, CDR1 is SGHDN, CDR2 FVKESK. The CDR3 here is CASSQVEYGSYGYTF. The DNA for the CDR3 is TGTGCCAGCAGCCAAGTGGAGTACGGAAGCTATGGCTACACCTTC. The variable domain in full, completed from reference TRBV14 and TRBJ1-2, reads EAGVTQFPSHSVIEKGQTVTLRCDPISGHDNLYWYRRVMGKEIKFLLHFVKESKQDESGMPNNRFLAERTGGTYSTLKVQPAELEDSGVYFCASSQVEYGSYGYTFGSGTRLTVV.

The CDR3 spells CASSRRGGRIETQYF. CDR3 nucleotide sequence: TGTGCCAGCAGTCGAAGGGGCGGACGCATAGAGACCCAGTACTTC. The chain has TRBV2 and TRBJ2-5; perhaps TRBD1 as D (5 bases). Germline-derived CDR1 and CDR2 are SNHLY and FYNNEI. The CDR3 consists of 15 residues. V dropped 5 bases and J dropped 4 bases, with 17 bases sitting between them. Full variable domain (missing parts from reference TRBV2 and TRBJ2-5): EPEVTQTPSHQVTQMGQEVILRCVPISNHLYFYWYRQILGQKVEFLVSFYNNEISEKSEIFDDQFSVERPDGSNFTLKIRSTKLEDSAMYFCASSRRGGRIETQYFGPGTRLLVL.

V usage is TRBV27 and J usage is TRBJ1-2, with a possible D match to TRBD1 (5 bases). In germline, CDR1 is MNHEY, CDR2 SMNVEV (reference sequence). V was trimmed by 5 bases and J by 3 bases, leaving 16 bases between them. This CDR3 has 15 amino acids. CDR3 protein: CASSRVGGTDYGYTF. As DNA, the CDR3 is TGTGCCAGCAGTCGGGTCGGGGGTACGGACTATGGCTACACCTTC.

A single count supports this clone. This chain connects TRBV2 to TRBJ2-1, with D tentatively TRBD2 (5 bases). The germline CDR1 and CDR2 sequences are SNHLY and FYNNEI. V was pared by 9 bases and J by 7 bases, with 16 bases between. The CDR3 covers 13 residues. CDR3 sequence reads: CASFRDPGNEQFF. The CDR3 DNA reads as TGTGCCAGTTTTCGGGATCCGGGGAATGAGCAGTTCTTC.